What follows are 17 T cell receptor beta chains derived from one specimen sequenced in a study of shared clonotypes between healthy human individuals (dated by TCRdb to the early 2020s). Receptors were amplified or captured by the immunoSEQ multiplex PCR assay. TCRdb mirrors the immuneACCESS table, restricted to in-frame sequences. Some clones are absent from its copies; in checked studies, under half trace to an unresolved V gene, and the reason for the others is unknown. The sample table lists more than 2 million clones, about 95% of them with a count of one. About 1.1% of the sample is taken by the ten largest. CD8 naive samples consisted of CD45RO-negative cells that were positively selected for CCR7, yielding a CD45RA+CCR7+ population without TemRA cells. Specimen: naive CD8+ T cells sorted from blood. The cell subset or site label on this specimen signifies: CD45RA+CCR7+. These receptors came from a man aged 18 to 29 in good health.

The rearrangement uses TRBV13 and TRBJ2-3; 9 positions match TRBD1. Trimming cost V 5 bases and J 4 bases; bases outside gene matches: 10. CDR3 length: 16 residues. Germline assignment: CDR1 PRHDT and CDR2 FYEKMQ (reference sequence). The CDR3 region is CASSNSGTGLADTQYF. The CDR3 DNA is TGTGCCAGCAGCAACTCCGGGACAGGGCTTGCAGATACGCAGTATTTT.

V gene TRBV27 combines with J gene TRBJ2-7, with 9 bases matching TRBD1. This CDR3 has 16 amino acids. Looked up from germline, CDR1 is MNHEY and CDR2 is SMNVEV (reference sequence). V lost 3 bases to trimming and J lost 1 base; unmatched junction nucleotides: 7. The CDR3 DNA reads TGTGCCAGCAGTTTGTGGGGGACAGGGAAATCCTACGAGCAGTACTTC. It yields the protein CASSLWGTGKSYEQYF.

This clone was found once. The chain carries TRBV9 and TRBJ1-4; D is possibly TRBD1 (5 bases). CDR1 and CDR2 from the germline V gene are SGDLS and YYNGEE. The CDR3 has 14 amino acids. Trimming shortened V by 4 bases and J by 8 bases, and 15 bases separated the two germline ends. The CDR3 coding sequence is TGTGCCAGCAGCCCTCAGGGAGGCTCCGAAAAACTGTTTTTT. As protein: CASSPQGGSEKLFF.

In its sample, this clone was seen once. This CDR3 reads CASSLVATASTDTQYF. In DNA, the CDR3 is TGTGCCAGCAGTTTGGTGGCAACCGCTAGCACAGATACGCAGTATTTT. This rearrangement joins TRBV28 to TRBJ2-3, with D hard to call. There are 16 residues in the CDR3. Trimming shortened V by 3 bases and J by 0 bases, and 13 bases separated the two germline ends. Germline V gene data show CDR1 as MDHEN and CDR2 as SYDVKM.

CDR3 loop: CASSIAGISIAGVLETQYF. The CDR3 DNA reads as TGTGCCAGCAGTATCGCAGGGATATCGATAGCGGGAGTCTTGGAGACCCAGTACTTC. The chain employs TRBV2 and TRBJ2-5; 9 bases are shared with TRBD2. Germline V CDR1 and CDR2: SNHLY, FYNNEI. V shed 5 bases and J 5 bases; nucleotides not matched to a gene: 21. The CDR3 runs 19 residues.

This clone was seen a single time. This chain uses TRBV30 with TRBJ2-1; 11 nucleotides agree with TRBD2. CDR1 is GTSNPN, CDR2 SVGIG, per germline (reference sequence). The CDR3 length is 15 residues. V was clipped by 0 bases and J by 7 bases; unmatched bases: 5. Here the CDR3 reads CAWSVASGRKNEQFF. The CDR3 nucleotides read TGTGCCTGGAGTGTGGCTAGCGGGAGGAAGAATGAGCAGTTCTTC.

The sample holds one count of this clone. The V gene is TRBV9, the J gene TRBJ1-6, with 8 positions matching TRBD1. Trimming cost V 3 bases and J 12 bases; bases outside gene matches: 14. CDR1 and CDR2 from the germline V gene are SGDLS and YYNGEE. This CDR3 has 16 residues. DNA for the CDR3: TGTGCCAGCAGCGATACCGCCGGGACAGGAAGAGGACCCCTCCACTTT. Its protein is CASSDTAGTGRGPLHF.

The V call is TRBV11-2, the J call TRBJ1-2; D is unresolved. V lost 5 bases and J 3 bases, leaving 10 bases between the germline ends. The CDR3 covers 13 residues. In germline, CDR1 is SGHAT, CDR2 FQNNGV. The CDR3: CASSPHGDYGYTF. CDR3 sequence (DNA): TGTGCCAGCAGCCCCCACGGGGACTATGGCTACACCTTC.

The chain joins TRBV5-6 to TRBJ2-5, with 12 bases aligning to TRBD2. The CDR3 length is 16 residues. Germline V gene data show CDR1 as SGHDT and CDR2 as YYEEEE. Unmatched junction bases numbered 8, after V lost 4 bases and J lost 4 bases. The CDR3 protein is CASSQLTTSGGETQYF. As DNA, the CDR3 is TGTGCCAGCAGCCAACTGACGACTAGCGGGGGAGAGACCCAGTACTTC.

This clone was detected many times. The chain employs TRBV6-6 and TRBJ1-6, with D unresolved. V dropped 8 bases and J dropped 4 bases, with 9 bases sitting between them. The CDR3 consists of 13 residues. The germline gives CDR1 MNHNY, CDR2 SVGAGI (reference sequence). The CDR3 nucleotides are TGTGCCAGCGAGGAATTGTATAATTCACCCCTCCACTTT. Translating it yields CASEELYNSPLHF.

The chain recombines TRBV10-3 with TRBJ1-1; TRBD1 agrees at 8 bases. The CDR3 totals 13 residues. V lost 4 bases, J lost 7 bases, and 5 bases stayed unmatched. CDR1 and CDR2 from the germline V gene are ENHRY and SYGVKD. CDR3 protein: CAISVGQGIEAFF. DNA of the CDR3: TGTGCCATCAGTGTAGGACAGGGCATTGAAGCTTTCTTT.

The gene calls are TRBV10-3 and TRBJ1-1; D uncertain. The CDR3 totals 14 residues. Germline V CDR1 and CDR2: ENHRY, SYGVKD. Trimming stripped 3 bases from V and 0 bases from J, with 8 bases between. The CDR3 protein is CAISERSMNTEAFF. CDR3 DNA sequence: TGTGCCATCAGTGAAAGGAGTATGAACACTGAAGCTTTCTTT.

This clone was seen a single time. The J gene is TRBJ2-7, the V gene TRBV11-2; TRBD1 matches 9 bases. The germline V gene has CDR1 SGHAT and CDR2 FQNNGV. V lost 5 bases to trimming and J lost 2 bases; unmatched junction nucleotides: 7. This CDR3 has 15 residues. The CDR3, as DNA: TGTGCCAGCAGCCCGGGACAGGGTTCCCCCTACGAGCAGTACTTC. Its translation is CASSPGQGSPYEQYF. The whole variable domain, remainder taken from reference TRBV11-2 and TRBJ2-7, is EAGVAQSPRYKIIEKRQSVAFWCNPISGHATLYWYQQILGQGPKLLIQFQNNGVVDDSQLPKDRFSAERLKGVDSTLKIQPAKLEDSAVYLCASSPGQGSPYEQYFGPGTRLTVT.

This sequence joins TRBV27 and TRBJ2-5, with D hard to call. Germline V gives CDR1 MNHEY, CDR2 SMNVEV (reference sequence). Trimming stripped 6 bases from V and 2 bases from J, with 16 bases between. The CDR3 consists of 15 residues. The CDR3 protein is CASSPWVSPQETQYF. The DNA of the CDR3 is TGTGCCAGCAGCCCTTGGGTCAGCCCACAAGAGACCCAGTACTTC.

The CDR3 sequence is CASSFGGGVGFF. The DNA of the CDR3 is TGTGCCAGCAGCTTTGGAGGAGGGGTTGGGTTCTTC. The genes are TRBV7-9 and TRBJ2-1; D may be TRBD2 (6 bases). With 3 bases removed from V and 15 bases from J, the gap between germline ends came to 15 bases. Germline CDR1 reads SEHNR; CDR2 reads FQNEAQ (reference sequence). The CDR3 totals 12 residues.

The chain links TRBV5-4 to TRBJ1-3, with D possibly being TRBD1 (5 bases). The CDR3 runs 14 residues. V lost 1 base and J 4 bases, leaving 9 bases between the germline ends. The germline CDR1 and CDR2 sequences are SGHNT and YYREEE (reference sequence). The CDR3 loop is CASSLPGDGNTIYF. The CDR3 bases are TGTGCCAGCAGCTTGCCTGGGGACGGAAACACCATATATTTT.

This clone was recorded once. This rearrangement joins TRBV2 to TRBJ2-1, with TRBD2 matching 12 bases. Trimming took 10 bases from V and 15 from J; bases not matched to a gene: 13. CDR1 and CDR2 (germline): SNHLY, FYNNEI. The CDR3 has 13 residues. The DNA of the CDR3 is TGTGCCATCGAGACTAGCGGGAGTCCCCTATCGTTCTTC. Translating gives CAIETSGSPLSFF.